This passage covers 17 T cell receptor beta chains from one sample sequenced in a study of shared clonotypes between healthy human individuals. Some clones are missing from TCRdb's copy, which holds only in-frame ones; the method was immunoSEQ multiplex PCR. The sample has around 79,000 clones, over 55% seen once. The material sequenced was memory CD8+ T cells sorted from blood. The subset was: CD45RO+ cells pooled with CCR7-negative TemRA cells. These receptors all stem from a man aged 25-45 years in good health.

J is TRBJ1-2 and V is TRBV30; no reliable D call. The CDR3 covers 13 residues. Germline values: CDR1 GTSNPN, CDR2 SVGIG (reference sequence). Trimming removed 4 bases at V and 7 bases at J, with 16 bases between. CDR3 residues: CAWILGESLGYTF. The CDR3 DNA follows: TGTGCCTGGATCCTTGGGGAATCTCTTGGCTACACCTTC. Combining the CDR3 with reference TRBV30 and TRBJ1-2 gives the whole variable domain SQTIHQWPATLVQPVGSPLSLECTVEGTSNPNLYWYRQAAGRGLQLLFYSVGIGQISSEVPQNLSASRPQDRQFILSSKKLLLSDSGFYLCAWILGESLGYTFGSGTRLTVV.

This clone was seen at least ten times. The CDR3 reads CASSLLEAASYNEQFF. CDR3 sequence (DNA): TGTGCCAGCAGCCTATTAGAGGCGGCCTCCTACAATGAGCAGTTCTTC. This chain uses TRBV7-4 with TRBJ2-1; no clear D gene. The CDR3 has 16 amino acids. CDR1 is SGHVT and CDR2 is SQSDAQ in the germline V gene. V lost 5 bases, J lost 0 bases, and 14 bases lay in between.

The CDR3 sequence: CASSDLTYEQYF. The CDR3 DNA reads TGTGCCAGCAGTGATTTGACCTACGAGCAGTACTTC. The rearrangement uses TRBV2 and TRBJ2-7; no reliable D call. Germline loops: CDR1 SNHLY, CDR2 FYNNEI. Trimming removed 3 bases at V and 2 bases at J, with 5 bases between. The CDR3 contains 12 residues.

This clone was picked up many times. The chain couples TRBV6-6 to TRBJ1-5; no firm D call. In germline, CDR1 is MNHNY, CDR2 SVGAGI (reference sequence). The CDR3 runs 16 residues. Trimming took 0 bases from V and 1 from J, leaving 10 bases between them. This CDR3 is CASSYSPGESNQPQHF. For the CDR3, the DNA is TGTGCCAGCAGTTACTCTCCCGGGGAGAGCAATCAGCCCCAGCATTTT.

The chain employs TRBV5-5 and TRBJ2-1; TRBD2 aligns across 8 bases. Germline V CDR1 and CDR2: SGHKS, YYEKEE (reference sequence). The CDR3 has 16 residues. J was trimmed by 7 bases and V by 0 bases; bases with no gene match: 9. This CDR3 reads CASSLGVAGPGNEQFF. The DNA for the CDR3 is TGTGCCAGCAGCTTGGGGGTAGCGGGGCCCGGGAATGAGCAGTTCTTC. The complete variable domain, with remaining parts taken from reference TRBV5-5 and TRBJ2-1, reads DAGVTQSPTHLIKTRGQQVTLRCSPISGHKSVSWYQQVLGQGPQFIFQYYEKEERGRGNFPDRFSARQFPNYSSELNVNALLLGDSALYLCASSLGVAGPGNEQFFGPGTRLTVL.

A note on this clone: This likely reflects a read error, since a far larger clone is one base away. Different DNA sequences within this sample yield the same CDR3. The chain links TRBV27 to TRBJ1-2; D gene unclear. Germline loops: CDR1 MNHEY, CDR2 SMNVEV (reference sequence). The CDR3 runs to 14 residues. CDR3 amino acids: CASSPSIPNYGYTF. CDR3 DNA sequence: TGTGCCAGCAGTCCTTCTATTCCTAACTATGGCTATACCTTC.

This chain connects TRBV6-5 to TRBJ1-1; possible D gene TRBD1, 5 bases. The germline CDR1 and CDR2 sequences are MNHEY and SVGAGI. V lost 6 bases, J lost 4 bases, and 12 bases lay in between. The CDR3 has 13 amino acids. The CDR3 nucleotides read TGTGCCAGCAGCCCTACAGGTCTCACTGAAGCTTTCTTT. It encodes CASSPTGLTEAFF.

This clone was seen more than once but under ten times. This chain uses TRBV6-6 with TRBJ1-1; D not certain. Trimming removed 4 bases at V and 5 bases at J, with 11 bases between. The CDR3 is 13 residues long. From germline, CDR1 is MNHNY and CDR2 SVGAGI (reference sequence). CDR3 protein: CASSFGSWTEAFF. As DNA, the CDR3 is TGTGCCAGCAGTTTTGGTAGTTGGACTGAAGCTTTCTTT.

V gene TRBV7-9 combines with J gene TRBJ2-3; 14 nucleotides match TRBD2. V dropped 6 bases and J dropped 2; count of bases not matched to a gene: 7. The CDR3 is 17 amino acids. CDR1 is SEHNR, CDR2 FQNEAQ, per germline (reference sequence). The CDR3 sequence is CASRLGLAGANTDTQYF. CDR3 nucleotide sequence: TGTGCCAGCAGATTGGGACTAGCGGGAGCGAACACAGATACGCAGTATTTT.

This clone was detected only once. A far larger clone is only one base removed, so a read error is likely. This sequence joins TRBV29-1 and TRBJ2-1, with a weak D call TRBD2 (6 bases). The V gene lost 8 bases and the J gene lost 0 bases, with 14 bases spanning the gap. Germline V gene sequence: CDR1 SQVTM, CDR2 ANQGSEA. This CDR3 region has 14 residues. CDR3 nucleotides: TGCAGCACCAACGGGGGAACCTCCTACAATGAGCAGTTCTTC. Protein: CSTNGGTSYNEQFF.

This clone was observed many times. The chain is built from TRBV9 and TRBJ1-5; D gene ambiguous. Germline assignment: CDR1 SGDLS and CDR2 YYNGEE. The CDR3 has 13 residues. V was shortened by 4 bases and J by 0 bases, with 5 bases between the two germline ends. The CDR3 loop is CASSRNSNQPQHF. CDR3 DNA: TGTGCCAGCAGCAGGAATAGCAATCAGCCCCAGCATTTT.

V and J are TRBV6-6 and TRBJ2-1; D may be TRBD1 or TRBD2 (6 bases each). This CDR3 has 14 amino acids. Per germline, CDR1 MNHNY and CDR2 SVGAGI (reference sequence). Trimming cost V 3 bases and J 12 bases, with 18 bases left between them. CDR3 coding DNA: TGTGCCAGCAGTTATGGGTCTGGGGGGCGGGGGCAGTTCTTC. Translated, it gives CASSYGSGGRGQFF.

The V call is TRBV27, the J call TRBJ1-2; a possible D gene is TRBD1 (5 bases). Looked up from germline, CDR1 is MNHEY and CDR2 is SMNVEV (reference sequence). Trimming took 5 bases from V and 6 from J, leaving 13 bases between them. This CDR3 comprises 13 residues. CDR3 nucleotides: TGTGCCAGCAGTCCCACCACAGGAAATGGCTACACCTTC. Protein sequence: CASSPTTGNGYTF.

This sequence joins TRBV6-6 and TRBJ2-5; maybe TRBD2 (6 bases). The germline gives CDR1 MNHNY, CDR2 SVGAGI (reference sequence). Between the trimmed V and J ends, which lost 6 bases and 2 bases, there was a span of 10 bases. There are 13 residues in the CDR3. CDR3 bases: TGTGCCAGCAGCCGCGGGGAACAAGAGACCCAGTACTTC. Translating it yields CASSRGEQETQYF.

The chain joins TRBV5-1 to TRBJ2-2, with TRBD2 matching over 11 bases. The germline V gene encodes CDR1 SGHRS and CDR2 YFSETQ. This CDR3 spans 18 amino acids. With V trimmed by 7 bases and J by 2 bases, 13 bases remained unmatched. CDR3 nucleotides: TGCGCCAGCCGCCATACAAAGGGACTAGCGGTTAACACCGGGGAGCTGTTTTTT. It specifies CASRHTKGLAVNTGELFF.

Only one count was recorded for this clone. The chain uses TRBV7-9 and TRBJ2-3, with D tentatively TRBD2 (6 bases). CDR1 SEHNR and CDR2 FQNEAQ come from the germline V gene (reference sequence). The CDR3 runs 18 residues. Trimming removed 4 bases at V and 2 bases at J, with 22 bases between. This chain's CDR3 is CASSSSRFASEATDTQYF. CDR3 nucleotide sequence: TGTGCCAGCAGCTCGAGCAGGTTCGCTAGCGAGGCCACAGATACGCAGTATTTT.

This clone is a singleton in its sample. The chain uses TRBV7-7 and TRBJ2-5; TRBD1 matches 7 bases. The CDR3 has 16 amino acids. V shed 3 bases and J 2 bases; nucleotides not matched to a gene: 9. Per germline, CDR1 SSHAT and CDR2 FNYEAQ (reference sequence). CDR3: CASSLSRDSFQETQYF. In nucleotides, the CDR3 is TGTGCCAGCAGCTTGTCCAGGGACAGCTTTCAAGAGACCCAGTACTTC.